Below, one T cell receptor beta chain is given with its context. This record belongs to a study of blood T cell repertoires in COVID-19. Study-level background: Whether acute or convalescent, the COVID-19 samples came from the United States, Italy and Spain. T cells, B-cell-depleted T cells, or PBMCs supplied cDNA or gDNA.

How the authors handled the data: It was from reference gene primer amplification that nucleated cell counts were estimated. The protocol was immunoSEQ multiplex PCR, while the TCRdb copy is restricted to in-frame clones and leaves out a portion. V and J calls and clone size follow that table, whereas D and trimming were derived from the DNA. The sample has about 300,000 clones; 85% to 90% are singletons. The CDR3 is made up of 14 amino acids. Germline loops: CDR1 KGHSH, CDR2 LQKENI. Deletions cut 3 bases from V and 5 bases from J, with 14 bases between. Sequencing input: peripheral blood. V usage is TRBV18 and J usage is TRBJ2-7, with D perhaps matching TRBD1 (5 bases). The TCR sequence derives from a woman in her twenties or thirties with COVID-19, enrolled during active disease. Here the CDR3 reads CASSPQTGLDEQYV. CDR3 nucleotide sequence: TGTGCCAGCTCACCCCAAACAGGTCTCGACGAGCAGTACGTC.